This paragraph covers one T cell receptor beta chain sequence. Study processing details: Nucleated cell number was recorded as an estimate derived from reference gene primer amplification. The data were produced by immunoSEQ multiplex PCR, yet TCRdb's version contains in-frame clones alone and is incomplete. The V and J calls and the clone size are those of that table, but D and trimming were determined from the DNA. The profile shows 95,000 to 100,000 clones, about 87% of them singletons. The sample belongs to a study of blood T cell repertoires in COVID-19. Study in general: Samples representing acute and convalescent COVID-19 were sourced from the United States, Italy and Spain. T cells, B-cell-depleted T cells, or PBMCs supplied cDNA or gDNA.

Germline loops: CDR1 MGHRA, CDR2 YSYEKL. Unmatched junction bases numbered 10, after V lost 4 bases and J lost 5 bases. The CDR3 contains 16 residues. The source material was peripheral blood. V usage is TRBV4-1 and J usage is TRBJ1-2, with 10 positions matching TRBD1. The clonotype was recovered from a woman aged 25 to 39 with acute or convalescent COVID-19. The CDR3 here is CASSPTGTGEYYGYTF. The CDR3 DNA reads as TGCGCCAGCAGCCCGACAGGGACAGGGGAGTATTATGGCTACACCTTC.